Each of the 22 T cell receptor beta chains below was sequenced from the same sample in a study of cytotoxic CD8 clonotypes in ibrutinib-treated CLL. Method: immunoSEQ multiplex PCR; TCRdb's copy keeps in-frame clones and lacks some. The data contain 11,000 to 15,000 clones, 64% of them seen just once; the ten biggest clones take up about 44%. This specimen was PBMCs, taken before ibrutinib treatment. These receptors all come from a human donor with chronic lymphocytic leukemia.

CDR3 residues: CASSFHRGGNEKLFF. CDR3 nucleotide sequence: TGTGCCAGCAGCTTTCACAGGGGCGGTAATGAAAAACTGTTTTTT. The rearrangement joins TRBV7-8 to TRBJ1-4, with TRBD1 matching 7 bases. Losses at the gene ends were 3 bases for V and 4 bases for J; bases not matched to a gene: 5. The germline V gene has CDR1 SGHVS and CDR2 FQNEAQ. The CDR3 runs 15 residues.

This sequence joins TRBV7-6 and TRBJ2-3, with D possibly TRBD2 on 5 matching bases. Trimming took off 9 bases at V and 1 base at J, with 20 bases between the two ends. CDR3 length: 16 residues. Looked up from germline, CDR1 is SGHVS and CDR2 is FNYEAQ. The CDR3 spells CASTTFIASGTDTQYF. CDR3 DNA: TGTGCCAGTACTACCTTCATAGCGTCGGGCACAGATACGCAGTATTTT. Based on the CDR3 plus reference TRBV7-6 and TRBJ2-3, the full variable domain is GAGVSQSPRYKVTKRGQDVALRCDPISGHVSLYWYRQALGQGPEFLTYFNYEAQQDKSGLPNDRFSAERPEGSISTLTIQRTEQRDSAMYRCASTTFIASGTDTQYFGPGTRLTVL.

V usage is TRBV7-9 and J usage is TRBJ1-1; 8 nucleotides match TRBD1. The germline gives CDR1 SEHNR, CDR2 FQNEAQ (reference sequence). The J segment lost 7 bases and the V segment lost 5 bases, leaving 6 bases of the junction unmatched. The CDR3 runs 13 residues. This CDR3 reads CASSGGTGIEAFF. The CDR3 nucleotides are TGTGCCAGCAGCGGCGGGACAGGTATTGAAGCTTTCTTT.

The chain joins TRBV15 to TRBJ2-2; D may be TRBD1 (6 bases). The CDR3 totals 15 residues. V lost 3 bases, J lost 5 bases, and 13 bases lay in between. CDR1 is LNHNV and CDR2 is YYDKDF in the germline V gene (reference sequence). CDR3 loop: CATSSPGTMTGELFF. Written as DNA, the CDR3 is TGTGCCACCAGCAGCCCCGGGACAATGACCGGGGAGCTGTTTTTT.

The chain links TRBV9 to TRBJ2-5; D might be TRBD1 (6 bases). The CDR3 loop spans 15 amino acids. The V gene lost 3 bases and the J gene lost 1 base, with 13 bases spanning the gap. Germline V gives CDR1 SGDLS, CDR2 YYNGEE. The CDR3 region has the DNA TGTGCCAGCAGCGAGAGGGGGAGAATCCAAGAGACCCAGTACTTC. Protein sequence: CASSERGRIQETQYF.

This clone appeared a few times. The chain is built from TRBV2 and TRBJ1-1; D not certain. There are 11 residues in the CDR3. The germline V gene encodes CDR1 SNHLY and CDR2 FYNNEI. V was pared by 4 bases and J by 6 bases, with 6 bases between. The CDR3 bases are TGTGCCAGCAGTGTTATTGCTGAAGCTTTCTTT. Its translation is CASSVIAEAFF. Supplemented by reference TRBV2 and TRBJ1-1, the full variable domain reads EPEVTQTPSHQVTQMGQEVILRCVPISNHLYFYWYRQILGQKVEFLVSFYNNEISEKSEIFDDQFSVERPDGSNFTLKIRSTKLEDSAMYFCASSVIAEAFFGQGTRLTVV.

The V and J genes are TRBV7-6 and TRBJ1-2; perhaps TRBD1 as D (6 bases). V lost 0 bases to trimming and J lost 8 bases, with 16 bases between them. The CDR3 has 15 residues. Germline loops: CDR1 SGHVS, CDR2 FNYEAQ. CDR3 sequence: CASSLAEGQSMGYTF. DNA for the CDR3: TGTGCCAGCAGCTTAGCGGAAGGACAGTCCATGGGCTACACCTTC.

J is TRBJ1-2 and V is TRBV27; tentative D call: TRBD1 (5 bases). Germline CDR1 and CDR2: MNHEY and SMNVEV (reference sequence). V was clipped by 7 bases and J by 0 bases, with 12 bases between them. The CDR3 is 14 amino acids. In DNA, the CDR3 is TGTGCCAGCATGGAAGGCAGGGCTAACTATGGCTACACCTTC. It translates to CASMEGRANYGYTF.

V is TRBV10-3 and J is TRBJ1-2, with D possibly matching TRBD1 (5 bases). V shed 2 bases and J shed 2 bases, with 15 bases lying between them. This CDR3 contains 16 residues. Germline V gene lookup returns CDR1 ENHRY and CDR2 SYGVKD. CDR3 region: CAISEPLGASNYGYTF. CDR3 in DNA: TGTGCCATCAGTGAGCCCCTAGGGGCCTCAAACTATGGCTACACCTTC.

The CDR3 coding sequence is TGCGCCAGCAGCGCGGGGGGGGGCGAGTACGAGCAGTACTTC. Encoded protein: CASSAGGGEYEQYF. The chain has TRBV5-1 and TRBJ2-7; 9 bases match TRBD2. V shed 4 bases, J shed 4 bases, and the junction held 6 bases outside the gene matches. The CDR3 loop spans 14 amino acids. CDR1 SGHRS and CDR2 YFSETQ come from the germline V gene. Based on the CDR3 plus reference TRBV5-1 and TRBJ2-7, the full variable domain is KAGVTQTPRYLIKTRGQQVTLSCSPISGHRSVSWYQQTPGQGLQFLFEYFSETQRNKGNFPGRFSGRQFSNSRSEMNVSTLELGDSALYLCASSAGGGEYEQYFGPGTRLTVT.

The chain is built from TRBV10-1 and TRBJ2-6; no clear D. The CDR3 is 17 amino acids. Germline V gene lookup returns CDR1 WNHNN and CDR2 SYGVQD (reference sequence). V was pared by 4 bases and J by 5 bases, with 18 bases between. The CDR3 loop is CASSGFVAQSRANVLTF. CDR3 DNA sequence: TGCGCCAGCAGTGGATTCGTCGCACAAAGTCGGGCCAACGTCCTGACTTTC.

The chain joins TRBV4-2 to TRBJ2-2; 10 bases map to TRBD2. The CDR3 extends over 18 amino acids. The V segment lost 0 bases and the J segment 4 bases; nucleotides outside the gene matches: 8. Germline V gene lookup returns CDR1 LGHNA and CDR2 YNFKEQ. The CDR3 loop reads CASSQDQSGGVPTGELFF. The CDR3 coding sequence is TGTGCCAGCAGCCAAGATCAGAGCGGGGGGGTACCCACCGGGGAGCTGTTTTTT.

In its sample, this clone is medium-sized. The chain carries TRBV27 and TRBJ2-2, with 7 bases matching TRBD1. This CDR3 comprises 15 residues. Germline values: CDR1 MNHEY, CDR2 SMNVEV (reference sequence). The V segment lost 5 bases and the J segment 1 base; nucleotides outside the gene matches: 4. CDR3 DNA: TGTGCCAGCAGTCCCTGGACAGGGAACACCGGGGAGCTGTTTTTT. Translation: CASSPWTGNTGELFF.

V is TRBV19 and J is TRBJ2-7, with 7 bases fitting TRBD1. V lost 3 bases to trimming and J lost 2 bases; unmatched junction nucleotides: 1. Germline V CDR1 and CDR2: LNHDA, SQIVND (reference sequence). The CDR3 has 13 residues. CDR3 residues: CASSMDRTYEQYF. CDR3 nucleotides: TGTGCCAGTAGTATGGACAGGACCTACGAGCAGTACTTC.

The DNA of the CDR3 is TGTGCCAGCAGTGAGGGAGGGAGGGGTCAGCCCCAGCATTTT. It is translated as CASSEGGRGQPQHF. This chain connects TRBV2 to TRBJ1-5; D is possibly TRBD1 (5 bases). The CDR3 sequence is 14 residues long. CDR1 is SNHLY and CDR2 is FYNNEI in the germline V gene. The V gene lost 3 bases and the J gene lost 6 bases, with 12 bases spanning the gap.

V usage is TRBV2 and J usage is TRBJ1-5; no firm D call. From germline, CDR1 is SNHLY and CDR2 FYNNEI. This CDR3 spans 13 amino acids. With 1 base removed from V and 11 bases from J, the gap between germline ends came to 12 bases. CDR3 bases: TGTGCCAGCAGTGAAGTCCGCAGTTTGTCCCAGCATTTT. Its protein is CASSEVRSLSQHF.

This clone occurred a few times. The chain joins TRBV29-1 to TRBJ2-7, with 9 bases that match TRBD2. Germline CDR1 reads SQVTM; CDR2 reads ANQGSEA. This CDR3 has 14 amino acids. Unmatched junction bases numbered 4, after V lost 4 bases and J lost 0 bases. This CDR3 is CSVVRGGSSYEQYF. The CDR3 DNA is TGCAGCGTTGTGCGGGGGGGTAGCTCCTACGAGCAGTACTTC.

This clone was seen only a few times. V usage is TRBV5-1 and J usage is TRBJ1-4; 7 bases are shared with TRBD1. Trimming cost V 4 bases and J 4 bases; bases outside gene matches: 4. The germline V gene has CDR1 SGHRS and CDR2 YFSETQ. The CDR3 totals 14 residues. The CDR3: CASSGDSYNEKLFF. CDR3 DNA: TGCGCCAGCAGCGGGGACAGCTATAATGAAAAACTGTTTTTT.

The chain carries TRBV29-1 and TRBJ2-3, with TRBD1 matching 9 bases. V lost 5 bases, J lost 8 bases, and 8 bases stayed unmatched. This CDR3 has 13 amino acids. Germline loops: CDR1 SQVTM, CDR2 ANQGSEA. CDR3 in amino acids: CSVSGQGQVTQYF. CDR3 nucleotide sequence: TGCAGCGTTAGTGGACAGGGGCAAGTTACGCAGTATTTT.

In this sample, this clone turned up a few times. Other nucleotide sequences in the sample specify the same CDR3. The chain combines TRBV18 with TRBJ1-4; maybe TRBD1 (6 bases). The V end was cut by 3 bases, the J end by 1 base, with 6 bases between. CDR3 length: 14 residues. Germline CDR1 and CDR2: KGHSH and LQKENI. CDR3 region: CASSPDRTNEKLFF. The CDR3 coding sequence is TGTGCCAGCTCACCGGACAGAACTAATGAAAAACTGTTTTTT.

The chain carries TRBV5-6 and TRBJ1-6; tentatively, D is TRBD1 (5 bases). The germline V gene encodes CDR1 SGHDT and CDR2 YYEEEE. The CDR3 contains 14 residues. Between the trimmed V and J ends, which lost 0 bases and 11 bases, there was a span of 12 bases. CDR3 coding DNA: TGTGCCAGCAGCTTGGAGGGGCTCAGGACACCCCTCCACTTT. Its protein product is CASSLEGLRTPLHF.

The CDR3 loop is CASSPMWYGYTF. CDR3 nucleotides: TGTGCCAGCAGCCCCATGTGGTATGGCTACACCTTC. V and J are TRBV2 and TRBJ1-2; no reliable D call. The germline gives CDR1 SNHLY, CDR2 FYNNEI. This CDR3 region has 12 residues. With 6 bases removed from V and 5 bases from J, the gap between germline ends came to 10 bases.